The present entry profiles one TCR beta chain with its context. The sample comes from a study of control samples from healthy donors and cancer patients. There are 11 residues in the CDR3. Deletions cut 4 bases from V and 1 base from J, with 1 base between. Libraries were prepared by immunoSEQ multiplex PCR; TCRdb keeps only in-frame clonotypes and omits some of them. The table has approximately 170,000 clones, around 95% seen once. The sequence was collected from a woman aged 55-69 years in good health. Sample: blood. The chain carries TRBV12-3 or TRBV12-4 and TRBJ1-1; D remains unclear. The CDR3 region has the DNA TGTGCCAGCAGTTCGAACACTGAAGCTTTCTTT. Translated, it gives CASSSNTEAFF.